The text below deals with one T cell receptor beta chain. This entry is derived from a study of control samples from healthy donors and cancer patients. Some clones are missing from TCRdb's copy, which holds only in-frame ones; the method was immunoSEQ multiplex PCR. Here the sample spans 100,000 to 150,000 clones, roughly 90% being singletons. This CDR3 is 15 amino acids long. V was cut by 5 bases and J by 0 bases, with 11 bases left in between. Germline V lookup: CDR1 MDHEN, CDR2 SYDVKM. Specimen: blood. This TCR derives from a woman aged 45 to 65 in good health. The J gene is TRBJ1-3, the V gene TRBV28, with D possibly TRBD1 on 5 matching bases. The CDR3 protein is CASSKGSISGNTIYF. The CDR3 nucleotides are TGTGCCAGCAGTAAGGGGTCTATCTCTGGAAACACCATATATTTT.